These T cell receptor beta chains were read from a single sample in a study of regulatory T cells in long-lasting Graves disease. Each CDR3 protein is one row after TCRdb ran MiXCR on the multiplex PCR reads. The sample contains 420,000 or so distinct CDR3 sequences, 16% of which appear only once. These sequences were also reported in another study, on T cells in Graves' hyperthyroidism and ophthalmopathy.

The specimen comprised peripheral blood mononuclear cells (PBMCs), sampled at new diagnosis, from a patient treated with antithyroid drugs. These receptors all come from a young woman with Graves disease. Both conserved end residues are part of each CDR3. Some rows have no size entry. The others give once, few or many, or a class for an expanded clone.

TRBV27,few,TRBJ1-5,CASSIGQRDQPQHF
TRBV7-9,few,TRBJ2-7,CASSPDGLRSSYEQYF
TRBV24-1,-,TRBJ2-1,CATSAQRGPLGNEQFF
TRBV20-1,many,TRBJ1-5,CSARGQLYSNQPQHF
TRBV12-3/TRBV12-4,many,TRBJ2-7,CASSLSSPGQGLYEQYF
TRBV5-1,many,TRBJ2-1,CASARNNEQFF
TRBV5-1,-,TRBJ2-2,CASSGPGVERTGELFF
TRBV7-2,many,TRBJ2-1,CASSLVTGTINEQFF
TRBV4-3,few,TRBJ1-2,CASSQGSQGVYGYTF
TRBV20-1,many,TRBJ1-1,CSARDGGNAFF
TRBV6-1,-,TRBJ2-1,CASSDWAGIYNEQFF
TRBV7-9,few,TRBJ2-2,CASSLGVNTATGELFF
TRBV27,-,TRBJ1-5,CASSLGQAHNQPQHF
TRBV15,-,TRBJ1-1,CATSPSKNTEAFF
TRBV7-2,many,TRBJ1-2,CASSPRPGQGAANYGYTF
TRBV2,many,TRBJ1-1,CASSEQVPEAFF
TRBV28,many,TRBJ2-1,CASSLARPANEQFF
TRBV7-2,-,TRBJ2-7,CASSLAGGPWNYEQYF
TRBV10-3,few,TRBJ2-2,CAIMASGSTGELFF
TRBV6-1,many,TRBJ1-5,CASSTDLNSNQPQHF
TRBV27,few,TRBJ2-2,CASSPLASGISAGELFF
TRBV7-9,-,TRBJ2-1,CASSLAGLTGAWYNEQFF
TRBV10-1,few,TRBJ1-5,CASSPIGDRPQHF
TRBV7-9,many,TRBJ2-5,CASSHSVETQYF
TRBV7-2,many,TRBJ2-7,CASSLRTSREQYF
TRBV2,many,TRBJ2-2,CASMQRTGGTGELFF
TRBV29-1,-,TRBJ2-7,CSALAGGPGEQYF
TRBV4-1,-,TRBJ2-7,CASSQEGQGSYEQYF
TRBV7-6,few,TRBJ2-7,CASSLGLGQNSYEQYF
TRBV12-3/TRBV12-4,many,TRBJ1-1,CASSPGQSMNTEAFF
TRBV18,few,TRBJ2-7,CASSPPSRGYEQYF
TRBV7-2,-,TRBJ2-2,CASSLDSGGANTGELFF
TRBV7-9,many,TRBJ2-7,CASSEGGTGSYEQYF
TRBV24-1,-,TRBJ2-1,CATSRGNSPYNEQFF
TRBV7-2,many,TRBJ2-7,CASSLGHTRNFEQYF
TRBV20-1,few,TRBJ2-2,CSARGTGNTGELFF
TRBV2,many,TRBJ1-4,CASSVTGTNEKLFF
TRBV12-3/TRBV12-4,-,TRBJ1-1,CASSALTEAFF
TRBV27,many,TRBJ2-7,CASSTWAGGEHEQYF
TRBV28,-,TRBJ2-7,CASSFKGVYEQYF
TRBV12-3/TRBV12-4,few,TRBJ2-1,CASTPGRPGRDRGIDEQFF
TRBV29-1,-,TRBJ2-4,CSGTTGGENIQYF
TRBV27,many,TRBJ1-5,CASSSTDGDQPQHF
TRBV14,many,TRBJ1-1,CASSANVNTEAFF
TRBV20-1,many,TRBJ2-1,CSALYRDLYNEQFF
TRBV20-1,-,TRBJ2-7,CSARDSNGKTYEQYF
TRBV5-5,few,TRBJ1-5,CASSLTGDYSNQPQHF
TRBV6-1,many,TRBJ1-1,CASDGWGNTEAFF
TRBV5-5,many,TRBJ2-7,CASSIRGSSYEQYF
TRBV27,-,TRBJ1-5,CASSTISGQPQHF
TRBV10-3,-,TRBJ2-7,CAISDGEYEQYF
TRBV27,few,TRBJ2-2,CASSLLAGTAGELFF
TRBV19,-,TRBJ2-1,CASSIGNPRDEQFF
TRBV2,-,TRBJ2-3,CASSYRREGADTQYF
TRBV2,many,TRBJ1-4,CASSPRTVGEKLFF
TRBV2,many,TRBJ2-7,CASNRLGPLGEQYF
TRBV20-1,many,TRBJ2-5,CSADLDRTGTQYF
TRBV28,many,TRBJ2-1,CAISLGLDGEQFF
TRBV7-2,-,TRBJ2-7,CASSVTGRSYEQYF
TRBV9,-,TRBJ1-1,CASSGTTTPNTEAFF